The 32 T cell receptor beta chains reported below all come from one sample, sequenced in a study of fetal regulatory T cell absence and autoimmunity. Data came from immunoSEQ multiplex PCR; TCRdb stores just in-frame clones and leaves some out. The sample carries some 46,000 clones, around 83% recorded once. Material for sequencing was cord blood. The source of these receptors is a newborn boy with IPEX syndrome.

This clone appeared a single time. The CDR3 nucleotides are TGTGCCAGTAGTCCCAGGGGTAGCAATCAGCCCCAGCATTTT. This encodes CASSPRGSNQPQHF. The chain has TRBV19 and TRBJ1-5; TRBD1 is a possible D gene (6 bases). With 5 bases removed from V and 0 bases from J, the gap between germline ends came to 8 bases. The CDR3 totals 14 residues. In germline, CDR1 is LNHDA, CDR2 SQIVND (reference sequence).

The CDR3 reads CASTQTGSGYTF. CDR3 coding DNA: TGTGCCAGCACACAAACAGGGAGTGGCTACACCTTC. This chain connects TRBV6-6 to TRBJ1-2; a possible D gene is TRBD1 (6 bases). Germline CDR1 is MNHNY and CDR2 is SVGAGI (reference sequence). With 7 bases removed from V and 7 bases from J, the gap between germline ends came to 13 bases. The CDR3 covers 12 residues.

The chain joins TRBV7-6 to TRBJ2-3; the match to TRBD2 covers 8 bases. Germline CDR1 and CDR2: SGHVS and FNYEAQ. This CDR3 is built from 19 residues. The junction had 17 bases not matched to a gene; V was cut back by 0 bases and J by 6 bases. The CDR3: CASSLARGVGLPGWDTQYF. CDR3 sequence (DNA): TGTGCCAGCAGCTTAGCGCGGGGGGTAGGGCTACCCGGATGGGATACGCAGTATTTT.

V and J are TRBV11-2 and TRBJ2-7; TRBD2 matches 9 bases. The CDR3 sequence is 17 residues long. CDR1 is SGHAT and CDR2 is FQNNGV in the germline V gene. The junction had 14 bases not matched to a gene; V was cut back by 3 bases and J by 5 bases. The CDR3 DNA reads as TGTGCCAGCAGCTTCCCAAGGGACGGGACTAGCACCAACGAGCAGTACTTC. Translated, it gives CASSFPRDGTSTNEQYF.

V is TRBV4-1 and J is TRBJ1-1; D might be TRBD1 (5 bases). This CDR3 is 15 amino acids long. V dropped 1 base and J dropped 0 bases, with 9 bases sitting between them. Germline V gives CDR1 MGHRA, CDR2 YSYEKL. CDR3 in DNA: TGCGCCAGCAGCCAAGCCCGGACACTGAACACTGAAGCTTTCTTT. Its protein product is CASSQARTLNTEAFF.

This clone appeared once. In nucleotides, the CDR3 is TGTGCCTGGAGATTGGGACCCTCGGTCGGTGGCTACACCTTC. Translated: CAWRLGPSVGGYTF. This chain links TRBV30 with TRBJ1-2, with D maybe TRBD1 (5 bases). V gave up 3 bases and J gave up 7 bases, with 18 bases separating them. This CDR3 contains 14 residues. CDR1 is GTSNPN and CDR2 is SVGIG in the germline V gene (reference sequence).

The sample holds one count of this clone. In DNA form, the CDR3 reads TGTGCCTGGAAGATATCTTTGTCACCCCTCCACTTT. It encodes CAWKISLSPLHF. This chain joins TRBV30 and TRBJ1-6; D unclear. The CDR3 sequence is 12 residues long. CDR1 and CDR2 from the germline V gene are GTSNPN and SVGIG (reference sequence). Trimming took 4 bases from V and 10 from J, leaving 11 bases between them.

The chain uses TRBV6-5 and TRBJ1-1; D may be TRBD1 (5 bases). The CDR3 covers 14 residues. V was pared by 0 bases and J by 5 bases, with 10 bases between. Germline V gene data show CDR1 as MNHEY and CDR2 as SVGAGI. CDR3 DNA sequence: TGTGCCAGCAGTTACTCCGGGGGGAGGACTGAAGCTTTCTTT. Its protein is CASSYSGGRTEAFF.

The rearrangement uses TRBV7-2 and TRBJ2-5, with D uncertain. Trimming removed 2 bases from V and 3 bases from J, with 7 bases in between. This CDR3 is 13 amino acids long. Germline assignment: CDR1 SGHTA and CDR2 FQGNSA. In nucleotides, the CDR3 is TGTGCCAGCAGCTTAAAGAACAAAGAGACCCAGTACTTC. This codes for CASSLKNKETQYF.

This chain connects TRBV5-1 to TRBJ1-1; 7 nucleotides match TRBD1. Germline-derived CDR1 and CDR2 are SGHRS and YFSETQ. Trimming cost V 4 bases and J 4 bases; bases outside gene matches: 7. The CDR3 has 14 amino acids. The CDR3 DNA sequence: TGCGCCAGCAGCCTGACAGGGACGGGCACTGAAGCTTTCTTT. It encodes CASSLTGTGTEAFF.

This chain connects TRBV9 to TRBJ2-1; the D is unclear. From germline, CDR1 is SGDLS and CDR2 YYNGEE. V lost 0 bases and J lost 8, with 6 bases in between. The CDR3 is 12 residues long. The CDR3 DNA is TGTGCCAGCAGCGTAGAGTCACATGAGCAGTTCTTC. It encodes CASSVESHEQFF.

The chain couples TRBV7-8 to TRBJ2-1, with 7 positions matching TRBD1. The CDR3 has 15 residues. Germline-derived CDR1 and CDR2 are SGHVS and FQNEAQ. After removal of 5 bases from V and 0 bases from J, the junction contained 4 bases not matched to a gene. The CDR3 DNA reads TGTGCCAGCAGCCTCCGGGACAGCTCCTACAATGAGCAGTTCTTC. Amino acids: CASSLRDSSYNEQFF.

The genes are TRBV5-1 and TRBJ2-3, with D perhaps TRBD2 (6 bases). Deletions cut 4 bases from V and 1 base from J, with 16 bases between. The CDR3 runs to 16 residues. Germline CDR1 and CDR2: SGHRS and YFSETQ. In nucleotides, the CDR3 is TGCGCCAGCAGCCCCCTAATGGGAGGTGGCACAGATACGCAGTATTTT. It yields the protein CASSPLMGGGTDTQYF. Filled out from reference TRBV5-1 and TRBJ2-3, the complete variable domain reads KAGVTQTPRYLIKTRGQQVTLSCSPISGHRSVSWYQQTPGQGLQFLFEYFSETQRNKGNFPGRFSGRQFSNSRSEMNVSTLELGDSALYLCASSPLMGGGTDTQYFGPGTRLTVL.

The chain couples TRBV30 to TRBJ2-3; TRBD1 matches 7 bases. Germline assignment: CDR1 GTSNPN and CDR2 SVGIG (reference sequence). This CDR3 region has 13 residues. CDR3 protein: CATPDRESDTQYF. In DNA, the CDR3 is TGTGCTACCCCTGACAGGGAATCAGATACGCAGTATTTT.

This sequence joins TRBV9 and TRBJ2-3, with 7 bases lining up with TRBD2. Germline V gene lookup returns CDR1 SGDLS and CDR2 YYNGEE. With 1 base clipped from V and 3 bases from J, the junction kept 8 bases outside the gene matches. The CDR3 contains 16 residues. The CDR3 spells CASSVSAGERTDTQYF. The DNA of the CDR3 is TGTGCCAGCAGCGTATCGGCGGGAGAGAGAACAGATACGCAGTATTTT.

This clone was found a few times. The rearrangement uses TRBV27 and TRBJ1-1; D uncertain. V was clipped by 5 bases and J by 1 base, with 8 bases between them. Germline CDR1 is MNHEY and CDR2 is SMNVEV (reference sequence). This CDR3 region has 13 residues. CDR3: CASSLLTNTEAFF. The CDR3 DNA sequence: TGTGCCAGCAGTCTACTGACGAACACTGAAGCTTTCTTT.

There are a few counts of this clone. The chain carries TRBV9 and TRBJ1-2; D unclear. This CDR3 has 11 amino acids. Germline values: CDR1 SGDLS, CDR2 YYNGEE. V was shortened by 0 bases and J by 7 bases, with 4 bases between the two germline ends. CDR3 sequence reads: CASSVGFGYTF. The CDR3 DNA reads TGTGCCAGCAGCGTAGGGTTTGGCTACACCTTC. Variable domain in full (rest from reference TRBV9 and TRBJ1-2): DSGVTQTPKHLITATGQRVTLRCSPRSGDLSVYWYQQSLDQGLQFLIQYYNGEERAKGNILERFSAQQFPDLHSELNLSSLELGDSALYFCASSVGFGYTFGSGTRLTVV.

The V and J genes are TRBV11-3 and TRBJ2-4; D not resolved. This CDR3 is 14 amino acids long. Trimming removed 5 bases from V and 0 bases from J, with 8 bases in between. Germline V CDR1 and CDR2: SGHNT, YENEEA. This CDR3 is CASSPLLAKNIQYF. CDR3 nucleotides: TGTGCCAGCAGCCCCCTTCTAGCCAAAAACATTCAGTACTTC.

The count of this clone is one. The chain combines TRBV30 with TRBJ2-1; 8 nucleotides agree with TRBD2. In germline, CDR1 is GTSNPN, CDR2 SVGIG (reference sequence). The CDR3 runs 14 residues. V shed 4 bases, J shed 5 bases, and the junction held 7 bases outside the gene matches. The CDR3 region is CAWKGGAGDNEQFF. For the CDR3, the DNA is TGTGCCTGGAAAGGTGGAGCGGGGGACAATGAGCAGTTCTTC.

This clone was picked up a small number of times. The chain joins TRBV30 to TRBJ2-7, with unresolved D. CDR1 and CDR2 from the germline V gene are GTSNPN and SVGIG (reference sequence). CDR3 size: 12 residues. The V end lost 5 bases, the J end lost 2 bases, and 10 bases lay between the germline ends. The CDR3 DNA reads as TGTGCCTGGCTCCAGTCCCCCTACGAGCAGTACTTC. It specifies CAWLQSPYEQYF.

This clone was observed a few times. The chain has TRBV4-1 and TRBJ1-1, with D possibly being TRBD1 (5 bases). V lost 4 bases to trimming and J lost 1 base, with 7 bases between them. The CDR3 has 13 residues. Germline assignment: CDR1 MGHRA and CDR2 YSYEKL. The CDR3 sequence: CASSPTGNTEAFF. CDR3 bases: TGCGCCAGCAGCCCCACAGGGAACACTGAAGCTTTCTTT.

The rearrangement uses TRBV9 and TRBJ2-5, with TRBD2 matching 14 bases. CDR1 is SGDLS, CDR2 YYNGEE, per germline. With V trimmed by 0 bases and J by 2 bases, 0 bases remained unmatched. This CDR3 spans 16 amino acids. CDR3 residues: CASSVGLAGGQETQYF. In DNA form, the CDR3 reads TGTGCCAGCAGCGTAGGACTAGCGGGGGGGCAAGAGACCCAGTACTTC.

This clone was recorded a few times. The chain employs TRBV11-2 and TRBJ2-7; no firm D call. Germline V gene sequence: CDR1 SGHAT, CDR2 FQNNGV. This CDR3 spans 11 amino acids. V lost 11 bases, J lost 7 bases, and 15 bases lay in between. CDR3 sequence: CALKPQEEQYF. CDR3 DNA: TGTGCCCTCAAGCCCCAGGAGGAGCAGTACTTC.

This clone was counted once. The rearrangement links TRBV4-1 to TRBJ2-5; 12 bases agree with TRBD2. The CDR3 is 16 residues long. J was trimmed by 4 bases and V by 0 bases; bases with no gene match: 3. Germline V lookup: CDR1 MGHRA, CDR2 YSYEKL. As DNA, the CDR3 is TGCGCCAGCAGCCAAGACTCTAGCGGGGGGGGAGAGACCCAGTACTTC. It yields the protein CASSQDSSGGGETQYF.

The sample holds a few counts of this clone. This chain joins TRBV19 and TRBJ1-2, with unresolved D. Germline CDR1 and CDR2: LNHDA and SQIVND (reference sequence). The CDR3 totals 12 residues. V was trimmed by 5 bases and J by 4 bases, leaving 8 bases between them. CDR3 coding DNA: TGTGCCAGTAGTCAGAGGGTCTATGGCTACACCTTC. Its protein is CASSQRVYGYTF.

This clone was observed a few times. The chain recombines TRBV19 with TRBJ2-7, with 8 bases that match TRBD2. The V and J ends lost 1 base and 7 bases, in that order; junction bases with no gene match: 9. Looked up from germline, CDR1 is LNHDA and CDR2 is SQIVND (reference sequence). This CDR3 is built from 15 residues. The CDR3 loop reads CASSIVPAGAGEQYF. In DNA, the CDR3 is TGTGCCAGTAGTATAGTTCCAGCGGGAGCTGGAGAGCAGTACTTC.

This clone showed up just a few times. V usage is TRBV6-5 and J usage is TRBJ2-7, with a possible D match to TRBD1 (6 bases). Trimming removed 4 bases at V and 0 bases at J, with 10 bases between. The CDR3 sequence is 14 residues long. The germline V gene encodes CDR1 MNHEY and CDR2 SVGAGI. This CDR3 is CASSSDRRSYEQYF. The CDR3 coding sequence is TGTGCCAGCAGTTCCGACAGGCGCTCCTACGAGCAGTACTTC.

The gene calls are TRBV27 and TRBJ2-1; TRBD1 matches 7 bases. Losses at the gene ends were 6 bases for V and 4 bases for J; bases not matched to a gene: 18. Germline-derived CDR1 and CDR2 are MNHEY and SMNVEV (reference sequence). This CDR3 comprises 18 residues. CDR3 in DNA: TGTGCCAGCAGGTTGGTAGGGTCGTGGGACAGAGTTTACAATGAGCAGTTCTTC. The encoded protein is CASRLVGSWDRVYNEQFF.

CDR3 protein: CASSFGLAGGDTQYF. CDR3 bases: TGTGCCAGCAGCTTTGGACTAGCGGGGGGAGATACGCAGTATTTT. The chain carries TRBV7-9 and TRBJ2-3, with 14 bases matching TRBD2. The CDR3 length is 15 residues. Germline assignment: CDR1 SEHNR and CDR2 FQNEAQ (reference sequence). V was clipped by 3 bases and J by 5 bases; unmatched bases: 1.

The rearrangement uses TRBV5-5 and TRBJ1-6, with TRBD1 matching 10 bases. Looked up from germline, CDR1 is SGHKS and CDR2 is YYEKEE (reference sequence). The CDR3 loop spans 16 amino acids. The V gene end was trimmed by 4 bases and the J gene end by 0 bases; junction bases not matched to a gene: 1. This CDR3 reads CASSGTGVSYNSPLHF. DNA for the CDR3: TGTGCCAGCAGCGGGACAGGGGTCTCCTATAATTCACCCCTCCACTTT.

The genes are TRBV2 and TRBJ1-5; D may be TRBD1 (6 bases). The CDR3 is made up of 14 amino acids. V was clipped by 8 bases and J by 2 bases, with 13 bases between them. Germline V gene data show CDR1 as SNHLY and CDR2 as FYNNEI. DNA of the CDR3: TGTGCCAGCGGGGGGGCTGGGGGCAATCAGCCCCAGCATTTT. It specifies CASGGAGGNQPQHF.

This sequence joins TRBV11-3 and TRBJ2-7; TRBD1 might be the D (5 bases). The CDR3 spans 13 residues. The V gene lost 3 bases and the J gene lost 5 bases, with 11 bases spanning the gap. CDR1 SGHNT and CDR2 YENEEA come from the germline V gene. CDR3: CASSLAGPDEQYF. The CDR3 nucleotides are TGTGCCAGCAGCTTGGCAGGGCCGGACGAGCAGTACTTC.